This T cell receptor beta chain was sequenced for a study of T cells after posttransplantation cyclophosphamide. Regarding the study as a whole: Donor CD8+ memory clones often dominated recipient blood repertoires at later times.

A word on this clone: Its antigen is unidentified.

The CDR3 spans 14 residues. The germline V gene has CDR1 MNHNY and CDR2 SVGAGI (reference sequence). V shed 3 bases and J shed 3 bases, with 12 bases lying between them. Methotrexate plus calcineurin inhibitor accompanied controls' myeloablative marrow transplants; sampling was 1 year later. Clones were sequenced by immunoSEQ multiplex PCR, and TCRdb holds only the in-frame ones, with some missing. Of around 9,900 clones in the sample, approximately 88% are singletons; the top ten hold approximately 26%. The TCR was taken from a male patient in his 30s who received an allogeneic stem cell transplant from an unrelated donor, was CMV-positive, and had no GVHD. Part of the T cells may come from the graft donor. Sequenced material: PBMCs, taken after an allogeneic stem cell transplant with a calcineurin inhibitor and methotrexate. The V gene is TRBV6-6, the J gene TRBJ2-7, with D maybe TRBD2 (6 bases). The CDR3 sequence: CASSYGGVVYEQYV. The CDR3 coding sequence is TGTGCCAGCAGTTATGGAGGGGTTGTCTACGAGCAGTACGTC.